This T cell receptor (beta chain) was identified in a study of shared clonotypes between healthy human individuals. Each subset's genomic DNA was shared equally among a number of immunoSEQ plates. Sequencing used immunoSEQ multiplex PCR; TCRdb keeps in-frame clones, though not all of them. Of over a million clones in the sample, 95% to 99% were seen once. Germline V CDR1 and CDR2: LGHNA, YNFKEQ. V was shortened by 0 bases and J by 2 bases, with 14 bases between the two germline ends. CDR3 length: 16 residues. The source is a man between 25 and 39 years old in good health. V usage is TRBV4-2 and J usage is TRBJ2-7, with D tentatively TRBD1 (6 bases). Source material: naive CD4+ T cells sorted from blood. Subset in this sample: CD45RA+ positively selected. The CDR3 DNA is TGTGCCAGCAGCCAAGATTCGTTCGGACAGACCTACGAGCAGTACTTC. Its translation: CASSQDSFGQTYEQYF.